The source of this T cell receptor (beta chain) is a study of T cell repertoires in cytomegalovirus infection. Study information: In the study, CMV epitopes included recently identified HLA-C-restricted and well-studied HLA-B-restricted ones. Public TCR beta signatures provided an indication of both CMV infection and a matching HLA type. Study-wide points: In two of eight donors, the top clonotype was HLA-C-restricted CMV-specific. Cumulative frequency (of public TCR beta family members) identified carriers of CMV plus the relevant HLA.

Each CDR3 protein gets one entry after TCRdb re-called the reads with MiXCR. The data show roughly 500,000 distinct CDR3 sequences, with 30% to 40% seen just once and 17% held by the top ten. This clonotype was observed at least ten times. Its antigen is unknown. After removal of 1 base from V and 5 bases from J, the junction contained 8 bases not matched to a gene. The CDR3 extends over 16 amino acids. CDR1 is SGHTA and CDR2 is FQGNSA in the germline V gene. The sequencing here drew on cultured PBMCs, taken from culture after CMV antigen stimulation. The receptor was derived from a human donor in good health (CMV status not recorded). Some clones in this sample may be carry-over from other donors' samples. The V gene is TRBV7-2, the J gene TRBJ2-5, with 9 bases identical to TRBD2. The CDR3 protein is CASSLVGAGGGETQYF. The CDR3 bases are TGTGCCAGCAGCTTAGTTGGGGCGGGAGGGGGGGAGACCCAGTACTTC.